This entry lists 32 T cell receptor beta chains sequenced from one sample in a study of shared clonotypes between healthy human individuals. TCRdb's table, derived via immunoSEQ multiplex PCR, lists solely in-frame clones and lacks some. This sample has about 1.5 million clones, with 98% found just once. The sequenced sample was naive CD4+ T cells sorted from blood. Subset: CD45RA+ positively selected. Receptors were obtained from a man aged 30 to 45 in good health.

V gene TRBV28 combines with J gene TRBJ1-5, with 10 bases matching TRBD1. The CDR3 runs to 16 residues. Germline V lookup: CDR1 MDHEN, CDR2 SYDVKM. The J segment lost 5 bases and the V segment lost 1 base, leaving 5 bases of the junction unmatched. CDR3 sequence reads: CASSLYVGTGDQPQHF. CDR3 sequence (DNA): TGTGCCAGCAGTTTATATGTGGGGACAGGGGATCAGCCCCAGCATTTT.

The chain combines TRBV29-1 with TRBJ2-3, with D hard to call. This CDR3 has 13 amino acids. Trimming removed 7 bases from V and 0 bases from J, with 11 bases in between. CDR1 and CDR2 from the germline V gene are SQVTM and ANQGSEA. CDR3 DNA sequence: TGCAGCGGGGTGTGGGGAAGCACAGATACGCAGTATTTT. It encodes CSGVWGSTDTQYF.

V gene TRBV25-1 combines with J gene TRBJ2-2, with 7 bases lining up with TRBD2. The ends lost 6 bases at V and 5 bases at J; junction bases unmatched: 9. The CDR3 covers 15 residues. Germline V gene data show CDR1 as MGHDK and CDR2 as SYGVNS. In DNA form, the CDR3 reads TGTGCCAGCAGGTATTCGGCTAGCGGAACCGGGGAGCTGTTTTTT. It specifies CASRYSASGTGELFF.

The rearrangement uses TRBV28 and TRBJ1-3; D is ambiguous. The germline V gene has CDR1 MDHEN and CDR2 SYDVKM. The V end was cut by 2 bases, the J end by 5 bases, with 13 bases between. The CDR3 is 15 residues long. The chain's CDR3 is CASSLREANRNTIYF. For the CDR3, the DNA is TGTGCCAGCAGTTTAAGGGAAGCGAACCGAAACACCATATATTTT. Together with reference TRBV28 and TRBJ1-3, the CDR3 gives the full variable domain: DVKVTQSSRYLVKRTGEKVFLECVQDMDHENMFWYRQDPGLGLRLIYFSYDVKMKEKGDIPEGYSVSREKKERFSLILESASTNQTSMYLCASSLREANRNTIYFGEGSWLTVV.

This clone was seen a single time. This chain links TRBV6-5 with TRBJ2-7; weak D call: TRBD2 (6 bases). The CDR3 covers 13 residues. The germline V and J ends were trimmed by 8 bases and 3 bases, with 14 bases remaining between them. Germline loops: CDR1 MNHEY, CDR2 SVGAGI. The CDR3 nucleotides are TGTGCCAGCGCCATACGGGGAGGCTACGAGCAGTACTTC. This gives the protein CASAIRGGYEQYF.

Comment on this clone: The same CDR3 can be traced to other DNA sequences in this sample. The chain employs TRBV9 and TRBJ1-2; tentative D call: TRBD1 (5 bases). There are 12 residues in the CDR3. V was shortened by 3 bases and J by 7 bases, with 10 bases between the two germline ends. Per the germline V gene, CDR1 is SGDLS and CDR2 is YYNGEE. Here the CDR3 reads CASSATGGGYTF. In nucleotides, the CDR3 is TGTGCCAGCAGCGCCACAGGTGGTGGCTACACCTTC.

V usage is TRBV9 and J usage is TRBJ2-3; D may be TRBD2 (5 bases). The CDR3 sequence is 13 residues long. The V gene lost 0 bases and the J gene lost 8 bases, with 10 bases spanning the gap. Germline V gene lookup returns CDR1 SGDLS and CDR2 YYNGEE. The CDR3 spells CASSVGIGGTQYF. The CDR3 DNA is TGTGCCAGCAGCGTAGGGATTGGAGGTACGCAGTATTTT. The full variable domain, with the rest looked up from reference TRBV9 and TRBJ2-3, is DSGVTQTPKHLITATGQRVTLRCSPRSGDLSVYWYQQSLDQGLQFLIQYYNGEERAKGNILERFSAQQFPDLHSELNLSSLELGDSALYFCASSVGIGGTQYFGPGTRLTVL.

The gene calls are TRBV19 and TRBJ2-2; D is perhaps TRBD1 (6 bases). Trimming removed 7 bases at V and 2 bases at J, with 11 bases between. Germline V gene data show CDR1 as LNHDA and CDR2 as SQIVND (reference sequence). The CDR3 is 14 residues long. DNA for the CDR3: TGTGCCAGTATAAGGACAGTTAACACCGGGGAGCTGTTTTTT. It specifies CASIRTVNTGELFF.

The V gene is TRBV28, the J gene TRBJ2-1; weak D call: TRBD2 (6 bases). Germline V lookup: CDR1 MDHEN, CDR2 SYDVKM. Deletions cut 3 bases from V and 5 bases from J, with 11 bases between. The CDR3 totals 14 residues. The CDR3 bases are TGTGCCAGCAGTTTTAGGTGGGGGGACAATGAGCAGTTCTTC. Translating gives CASSFRWGDNEQFF.

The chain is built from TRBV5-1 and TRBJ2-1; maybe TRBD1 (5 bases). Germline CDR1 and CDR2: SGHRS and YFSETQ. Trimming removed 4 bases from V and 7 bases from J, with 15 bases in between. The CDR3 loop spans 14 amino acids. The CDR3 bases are TGCGCCAGCAGCCGCCAGGGTCTGGGGAATGAGCAGTTCTTC. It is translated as CASSRQGLGNEQFF.

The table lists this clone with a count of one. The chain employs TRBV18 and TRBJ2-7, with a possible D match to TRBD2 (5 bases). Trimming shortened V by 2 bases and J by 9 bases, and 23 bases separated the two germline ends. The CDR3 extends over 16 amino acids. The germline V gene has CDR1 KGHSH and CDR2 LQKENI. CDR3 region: CASSPVNSGTTGVQYF. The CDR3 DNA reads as TGTGCCAGCTCACCAGTTAACAGCGGAACTACGGGCGTGCAGTACTTC. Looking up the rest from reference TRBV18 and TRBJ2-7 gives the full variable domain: NAGVMQNPRHLVRRRGQEARLRCSPMKGHSHVYWYRQLPEEGLKFMVYLQKENIIDESGMPKERFSAEFPKEGPSILRIQQVVRGDSAAYFCASSPVNSGTTGVQYFGPGTRLTVT.

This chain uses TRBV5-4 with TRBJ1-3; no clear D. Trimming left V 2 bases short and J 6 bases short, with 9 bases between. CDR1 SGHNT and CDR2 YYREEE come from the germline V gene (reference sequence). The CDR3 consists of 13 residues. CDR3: CASSFFGVNTIYF. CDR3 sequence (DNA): TGTGCCAGCAGCTTTTTCGGAGTAAACACCATATATTTT.

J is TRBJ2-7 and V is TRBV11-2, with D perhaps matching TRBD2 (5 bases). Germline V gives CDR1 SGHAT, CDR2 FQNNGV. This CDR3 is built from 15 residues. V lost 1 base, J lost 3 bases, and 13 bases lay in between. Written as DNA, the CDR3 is TGTGCCAGCAGCTTAGGTGTCGGAGGAATCTACGAGCAGTACTTC. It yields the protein CASSLGVGGIYEQYF.

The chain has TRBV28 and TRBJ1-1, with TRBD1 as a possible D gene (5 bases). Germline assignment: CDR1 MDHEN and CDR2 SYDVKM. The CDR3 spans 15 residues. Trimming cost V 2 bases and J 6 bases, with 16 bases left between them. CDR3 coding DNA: TGTGCCAGCAGTTTAGCGGGGACGAGCGCGCCTGAAGCTTTCTTT. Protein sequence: CASSLAGTSAPEAFF.

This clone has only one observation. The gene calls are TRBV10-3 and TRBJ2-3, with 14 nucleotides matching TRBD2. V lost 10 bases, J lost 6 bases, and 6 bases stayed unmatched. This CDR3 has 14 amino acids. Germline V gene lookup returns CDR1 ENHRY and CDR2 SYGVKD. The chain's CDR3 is CATRLAGGPDTQYF. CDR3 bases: TGTGCCACCAGACTAGCGGGAGGGCCGGATACGCAGTATTTT.

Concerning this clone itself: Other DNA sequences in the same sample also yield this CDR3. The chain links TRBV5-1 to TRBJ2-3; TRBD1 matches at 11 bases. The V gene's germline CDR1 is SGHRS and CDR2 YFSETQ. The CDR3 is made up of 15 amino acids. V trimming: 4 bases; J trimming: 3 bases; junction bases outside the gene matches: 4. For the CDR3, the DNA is TGCGCCAGCAGCCTCGGGACAGGGGGAACAGATACGCAGTATTTT. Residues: CASSLGTGGTDTQYF.

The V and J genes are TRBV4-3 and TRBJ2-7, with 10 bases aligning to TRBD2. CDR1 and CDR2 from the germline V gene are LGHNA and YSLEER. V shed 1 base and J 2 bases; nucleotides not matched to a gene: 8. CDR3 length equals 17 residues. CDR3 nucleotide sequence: TGCGCCAGCAGCCAAGTGGCTAGCGGGAGTCTCGCCTACGAGCAGTACTTC. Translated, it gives CASSQVASGSLAYEQYF.

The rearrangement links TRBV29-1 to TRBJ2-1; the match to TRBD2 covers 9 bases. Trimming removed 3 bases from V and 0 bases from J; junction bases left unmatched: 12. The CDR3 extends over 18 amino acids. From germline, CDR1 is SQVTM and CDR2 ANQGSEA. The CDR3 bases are TGCAGCGTTGAGGGATTACCGGGACTAGCTAACTCCTACAATGAGCAGTTCTTC. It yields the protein CSVEGLPGLANSYNEQFF.

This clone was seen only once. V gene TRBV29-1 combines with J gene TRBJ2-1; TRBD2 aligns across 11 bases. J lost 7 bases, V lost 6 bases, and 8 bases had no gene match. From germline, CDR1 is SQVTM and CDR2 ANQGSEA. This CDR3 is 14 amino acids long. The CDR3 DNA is TGCAGCGTCGCCATAGCGGGAGGGCCTAATGAGCAGTTCTTC. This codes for CSVAIAGGPNEQFF.

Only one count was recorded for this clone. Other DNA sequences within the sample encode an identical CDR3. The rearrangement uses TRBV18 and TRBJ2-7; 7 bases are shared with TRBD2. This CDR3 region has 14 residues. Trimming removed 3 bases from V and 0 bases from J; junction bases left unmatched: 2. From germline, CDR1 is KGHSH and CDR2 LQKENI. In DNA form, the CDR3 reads TGTGCCAGCTCACCGGGGACTAACTCCTACGAGCAGTACTTC. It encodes CASSPGTNSYEQYF. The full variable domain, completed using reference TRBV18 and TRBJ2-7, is NAGVMQNPRHLVRRRGQEARLRCSPMKGHSHVYWYRQLPEEGLKFMVYLQKENIIDESGMPKERFSAEFPKEGPSILRIQQVVRGDSAAYFCASSPGTNSYEQYFGPGTRLTVT.

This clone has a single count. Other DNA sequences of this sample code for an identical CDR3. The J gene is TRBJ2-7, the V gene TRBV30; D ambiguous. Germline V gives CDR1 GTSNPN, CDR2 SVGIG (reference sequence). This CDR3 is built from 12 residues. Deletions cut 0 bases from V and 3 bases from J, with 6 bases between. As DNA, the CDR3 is TGTGCCTGGAGTGTAGGAATCTACGAGCAGTACTTC. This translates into CAWSVGIYEQYF.

This chain's CDR3 is CASRRDRAIDTQYF. Here the CDR3 DNA reads TGTGCCAGCAGGAGAGACAGGGCCATAGATACGCAGTATTTT. This rearrangement joins TRBV27 to TRBJ2-3, with TRBD1 identical over 7 bases. The V gene's germline CDR1 is MNHEY and CDR2 SMNVEV (reference sequence). The V segment lost 6 bases and the J segment 5 bases; nucleotides outside the gene matches: 8. The CDR3 has 14 amino acids.

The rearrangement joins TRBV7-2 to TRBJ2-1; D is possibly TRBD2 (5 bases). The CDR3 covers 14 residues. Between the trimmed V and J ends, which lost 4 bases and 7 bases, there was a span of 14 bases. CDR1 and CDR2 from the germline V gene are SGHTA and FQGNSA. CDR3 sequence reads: CASSSYRGENEQFF. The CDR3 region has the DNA TGTGCCAGCAGCTCCTACCGGGGAGAGAATGAGCAGTTCTTC.

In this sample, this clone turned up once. CDR3 bases: TGTGCCAGCAGCTCCCTTTCCCCACAGATTACGAACACTGAAGCTTTCTTT. It translates to CASSSLSPQITNTEAFF. This sequence joins TRBV11-2 and TRBJ1-1, with D uncertain. The CDR3 is made up of 17 amino acids. CDR1 is SGHAT, CDR2 FQNNGV, per germline. Trimming pared 4 bases from V and 1 base from J, leaving 19 bases between.

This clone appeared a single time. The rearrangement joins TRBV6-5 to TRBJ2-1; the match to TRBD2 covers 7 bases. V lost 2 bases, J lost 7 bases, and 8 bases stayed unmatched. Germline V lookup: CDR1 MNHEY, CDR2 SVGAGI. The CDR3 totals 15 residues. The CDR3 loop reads CASSYGLAAMNEQFF. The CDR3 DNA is TGTGCCAGCAGTTACGGGCTAGCGGCCATGAATGAGCAGTTCTTC.

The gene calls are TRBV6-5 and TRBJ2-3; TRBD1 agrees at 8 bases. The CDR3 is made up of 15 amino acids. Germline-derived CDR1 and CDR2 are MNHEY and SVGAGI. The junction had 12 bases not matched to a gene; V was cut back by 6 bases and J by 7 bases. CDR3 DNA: TGTGCCAGCAGAGAAACCCCAGGGGGCCGGTATACGCAGTATTTT. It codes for CASRETPGGRYTQYF.

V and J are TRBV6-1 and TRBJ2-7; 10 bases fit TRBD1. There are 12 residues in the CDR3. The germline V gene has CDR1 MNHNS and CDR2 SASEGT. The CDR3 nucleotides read TGTTGTACCGGGACAGGGGTTAACGAGCAGTACTTC. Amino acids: CCTGTGVNEQYF.

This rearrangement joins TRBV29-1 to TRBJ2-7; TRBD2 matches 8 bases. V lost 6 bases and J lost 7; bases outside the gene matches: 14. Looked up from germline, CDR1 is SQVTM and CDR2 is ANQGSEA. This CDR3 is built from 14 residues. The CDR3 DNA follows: TGCAGCGTCGCAACCCAGCGGGGGCTCTCGGAGCAGTACTTC. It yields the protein CSVATQRGLSEQYF.

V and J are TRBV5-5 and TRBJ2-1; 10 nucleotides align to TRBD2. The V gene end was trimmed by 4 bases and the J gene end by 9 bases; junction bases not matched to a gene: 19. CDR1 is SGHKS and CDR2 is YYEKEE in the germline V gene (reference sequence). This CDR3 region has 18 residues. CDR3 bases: TGTGCCAGCAGCCCGGTCCTAGCCGCCCTAGCGGGAGTAACTGAGCAGTTCTTC. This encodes CASSPVLAALAGVTEQFF.

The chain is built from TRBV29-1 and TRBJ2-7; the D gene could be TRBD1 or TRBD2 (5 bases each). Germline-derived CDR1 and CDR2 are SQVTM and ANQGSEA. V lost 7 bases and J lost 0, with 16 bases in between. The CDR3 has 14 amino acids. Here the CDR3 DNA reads TGCAGCGCCCAGAATCTCGGGGCCTCCTACGAGCAGTACTTC. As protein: CSAQNLGASYEQYF.

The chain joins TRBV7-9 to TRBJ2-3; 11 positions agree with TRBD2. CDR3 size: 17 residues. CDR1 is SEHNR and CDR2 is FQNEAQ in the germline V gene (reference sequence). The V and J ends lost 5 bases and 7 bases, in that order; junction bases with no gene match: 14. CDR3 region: CASSHQIAGGIVYTQYF. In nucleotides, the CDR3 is TGTGCCAGCAGCCACCAAATAGCGGGAGGGATAGTATATACGCAGTATTTT.

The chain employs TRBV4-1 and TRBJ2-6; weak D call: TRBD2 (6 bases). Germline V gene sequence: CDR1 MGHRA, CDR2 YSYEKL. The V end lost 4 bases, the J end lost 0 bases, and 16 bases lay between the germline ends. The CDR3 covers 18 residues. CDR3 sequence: CASSPPVGGGSGANVLTF. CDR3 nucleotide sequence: TGCGCCAGCAGCCCACCGGTGGGGGGAGGCTCTGGGGCCAACGTCCTGACTTTC.